The 12 T cell receptor beta chains presented below share a single source sample, sequenced in a study of blood T cells in healthy people across ages. A sample-barcoded 5' primer and a J-beta primer mix were used in a second PCR of roughly 7 to 12 cycles. TCRdb re-called the 5' RACE reads through MiXCR, storing one row per CDR3 protein. The data show about 780,000 distinct CDR3 sequences, about 42% seen once. Sequences were obtained from blood. Source of these receptors: an older man in good health.

The sample holds many counts of this clonotype. The rearrangement uses TRBV15 and TRBJ2-1, with 7 bases fitting TRBD1. V was clipped by 4 bases and J by 7 bases; unmatched bases: 4. The CDR3 extends over 13 amino acids. The germline V gene encodes CDR1 LNHNV and CDR2 YYDKDF (reference sequence). The CDR3 bases are TGTGCCACCAGCAATCTACAGGGGAATGAGCAGTTCTTC. This codes for CATSNLQGNEQFF.

The chain combines TRBV5-1 with TRBJ2-5; TRBD2 agrees at 7 bases. Trimming took 4 bases from V and 1 from J; bases not matched to a gene: 7. This CDR3 is 15 amino acids long. Germline assignment: CDR1 SGHRS and CDR2 YFSETQ. Here the CDR3 reads CASSGTSASQETQYF. The CDR3 DNA follows: TGCGCCAGCAGCGGCACTAGCGCCTCCCAAGAGACCCAGTACTTC.

J is TRBJ1-1 and V is TRBV4-1, with 7 bases matching TRBD1. Trimming took 3 bases from V and 1 from J; bases not matched to a gene: 5. The CDR3 extends over 15 amino acids. Per the germline V gene, CDR1 is MGHRA and CDR2 is YSYEKL. The CDR3 sequence is CASSQSRDRNTEAFF. The DNA of the CDR3 is TGCGCCAGCAGCCAGTCCCGGGACAGGAACACTGAAGCTTTCTTT.

In this sample, this clonotype turned up a few times. The chain uses TRBV28 and TRBJ2-1; TRBD2 aligns across 10 bases. The trim removed 5 bases at V and 6 bases at J, leaving 13 bases unmatched. This CDR3 is 17 amino acids long. CDR1 is MDHEN, CDR2 SYDVKM, per germline. CDR3 protein: CASSPKSLAGVGNEQFF. The CDR3 DNA sequence: TGTGCCAGCAGTCCGAAATCCCTAGCGGGAGTTGGCAATGAGCAGTTCTTC.

The genes are TRBV5-1 and TRBJ2-7; 8 bases are a match to TRBD1. Germline loops: CDR1 SGHRS, CDR2 YFSETQ. Trimming removed 1 base from V and 7 bases from J; junction bases left unmatched: 10. CDR3 size: 15 residues. The CDR3 region has the DNA TGCGCCAGCAGCTTGACAACAGGACAGGGCGGTGAGCAGTACTTC. Translation gives CASSLTTGQGGEQYF.

The V and J genes are TRBV11-1 and TRBJ2-2; D is ambiguous. Germline CDR1 is SGHAT and CDR2 is FQDESV (reference sequence). The CDR3 loop spans 14 amino acids. V lost 6 bases to trimming and J lost 4 bases, with 12 bases between them. CDR3 sequence (DNA): TGTGCCAGCAGGCCGGACCGCCGCACCGGGGAGCTGTTTTTT. Its protein is CASRPDRRTGELFF. Variable domain in full (rest from reference TRBV11-1 and TRBJ2-2): EAEVAQSPRYKITEKSQAVAFWCDPISGHATLYWYRQILGQGPELLVQFQDESVVDDSQLPKDRFSAERLKGVDSTLKIQPAELGDSAMYLCASRPDRRTGELFFGEGSRLTVL.

About this clonotype itself: One end of the junction varies from germline; a read error may be responsible. The V and J genes are TRBV10-3 and TRBJ2-7; 7 bases fit TRBD1. This CDR3 region has 13 residues. Germline V gene data show CDR1 as ENHRY and CDR2 as SYGVKD. The CDR3 region has the DNA TGTACCATCAGCTCGGGACAGCCCTACGAGCAGTACTTC. Residues: CTISSGQPYEQYF.

This chain links TRBV12-3 or TRBV12-4 with TRBJ2-1, with D tentatively TRBD1 (5 bases). The CDR3 is made up of 13 amino acids. V lost 5 bases, J lost 10 bases, and 15 bases lay in between. The CDR3 here is CASSPTWGKEQFF. The DNA of the CDR3 is TGTGCCAGCAGTCCGACGTGGGGCAAGGAGCAGTTCTTC.

The V gene is TRBV4-1, the J gene TRBJ2-5; weak D call: TRBD2 (6 bases). The J call may not be correct, given that the DNA end is closer to TRBJ2-7. CDR3 length: 15 residues. Germline-derived CDR1 and CDR2 are MGHRA and YSYEKL. The CDR3 region is CASSQEEVPGDEQYF. DNA of the CDR3: TGCGCCAGCAGCCAAGAAGAGGTACCGGGGGACGAGCAGTACTTC.

The chain uses TRBV27 and TRBJ1-2; 7 bases map to TRBD1. J lost 1 base, V lost 7 bases, and 9 bases had no gene match. The CDR3 is made up of 15 amino acids. The germline CDR1 and CDR2 sequences are MNHEY and SMNVEV (reference sequence). The CDR3, as DNA: TGTGCCAGCACGTACAGGGGCAACCGTAACTATGGCTACACCTTC. It specifies CASTYRGNRNYGYTF.

A remark on this clonotype: The junction departs from germline at one end; a sequencing error may be responsible. The J gene is TRBJ2-1, the V gene TRBV29-1; 7 bases map to TRBD2. The germline gives CDR1 SQVTM, CDR2 ANQGSEA. This CDR3 spans 16 amino acids. Here the CDR3 reads CSVEELGSGSYNEQLF. Here the CDR3 DNA reads TGCAGCGTTGAAGAACTTGGTAGCGGGTCTTACAATGAGCAGCTCTTC.

This clonotype was recorded only once. DNA of the CDR3: TGTGCCAGCAGCCAAAGGGGGCGGGACAATGAGCAGTACTTC. Protein: CASSQRGRDNEQYF. The chain carries TRBV4-2 and TRBJ2-5; tentative D call: TRBD1 (7 bases). The CDR3 has 14 amino acids. Germline CDR1 reads LGHNA; CDR2 reads YNFKEQ. The V end was cut by 2 bases, the J end by 11 bases, with 18 bases between.